These 3 T cell receptor beta chains came from one sample sequenced in a study of cytomegalovirus exposure and HLA in healthy donors. The PCR had 60 Vbeta and 13 Jbeta primers. Here immunoSEQ multiplex PCR was the method, and the copy in TCRdb shows in-frame clones only, minus some. The table includes about 120,000 clones, 65% to 80% detected once. Sequencing was performed on PBMCs. The receptor source for this set is a woman aged 40 to 50 in good health and CMV-seropositive.

The CDR3 loop is CASSLGRSKNIQYF. CDR3 sequence (DNA): TGCGCCAGCAGCTTGGGCAGATCCAAAAACATTCAGTACTTC. The chain joins TRBV5-1 to TRBJ2-4, with D hard to call. The germline CDR1 and CDR2 sequences are SGHRS and YFSETQ. The CDR3 is 14 residues long. Trimming took off 0 bases at V and 2 bases at J, with 6 bases between the two ends.

This clone has only one observation. The gene calls are TRBV7-2 and TRBJ2-1, with a possible D match to TRBD1 (6 bases). The CDR3 loop spans 16 amino acids. V dropped 5 bases and J dropped 4 bases, with 18 bases sitting between them. CDR1 and CDR2 (germline): SGHTA, FQGNSA. Here the CDR3 reads CASSPAGARGYNEQFF. The CDR3 DNA reads TGTGCCAGCAGCCCAGCAGGGGCTAGGGGGTACAATGAGCAGTTCTTC.

This rearrangement joins TRBV5-6 to TRBJ2-2, with D possibly matching TRBD1 (6 bases). Germline V gene sequence: CDR1 SGHDT, CDR2 YYEEEE. The CDR3 is 15 residues long. Trimming shortened V by 0 bases and J by 1 base, and 7 bases separated the two germline ends. The CDR3 reads CASSLGQENTGELFF. The CDR3 nucleotides read TGTGCCAGCAGCTTGGGACAGGAGAACACCGGGGAGCTGTTTTTT.